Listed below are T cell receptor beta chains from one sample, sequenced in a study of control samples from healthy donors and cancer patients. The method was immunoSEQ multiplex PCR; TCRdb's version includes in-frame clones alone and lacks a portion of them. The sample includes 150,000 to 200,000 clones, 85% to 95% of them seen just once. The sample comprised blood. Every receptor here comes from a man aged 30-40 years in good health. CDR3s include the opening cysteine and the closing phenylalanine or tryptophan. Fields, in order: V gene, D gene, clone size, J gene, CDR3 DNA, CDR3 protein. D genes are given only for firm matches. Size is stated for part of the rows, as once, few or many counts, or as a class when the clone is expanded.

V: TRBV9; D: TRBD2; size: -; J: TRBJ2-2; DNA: TGTGCCAGCAGCGTAGGTCTTTCTAGCGGGAGAAGGACCGGGGAGCTGTTTTTT; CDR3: CASSVGLSSGRRTGELFF
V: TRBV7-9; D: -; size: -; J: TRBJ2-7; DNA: TGTGCCAGCAGCTTAGAACGCGAGCAGTACTTC; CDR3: CASSLEREQYF
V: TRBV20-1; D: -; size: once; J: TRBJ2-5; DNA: TGCAGTGCACGACTTGGGACCCAGTACTTC; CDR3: CSARLGTQYF
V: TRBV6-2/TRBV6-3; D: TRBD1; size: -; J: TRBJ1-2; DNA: TGTGCCAGCAGTTACCCCGGAGGGGGCGCGTATGGCTACACCTTC; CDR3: CASSYPGGGAYGYTF
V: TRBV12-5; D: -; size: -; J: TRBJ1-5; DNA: TGTGCTAGTGTTTCGGAGGGTGGGAGCAATCAGCCCCAGCATTTT; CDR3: CASVSEGGSNQPQHF
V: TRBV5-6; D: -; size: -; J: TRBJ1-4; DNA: TGTGCCAGCAGTCGACAGCTTAATGAAAAACTGTTTTTT; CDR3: CASSRQLNEKLFF
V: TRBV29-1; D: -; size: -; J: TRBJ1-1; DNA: TGCAGCGTTGAAGGGGGGGGTCGACTGAACACTGAAGCTTTCTTT; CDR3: CSVEGGGRLNTEAFF
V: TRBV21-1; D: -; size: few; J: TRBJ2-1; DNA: TGTGCCAGCAGCAAAGGGACGGCCGTGGTTCGTGGCTCCTACAATGAGCAGTTCTTC; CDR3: CASSKGTAVVRGSYNEQFF
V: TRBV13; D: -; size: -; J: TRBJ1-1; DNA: TGTGCCAGCAGCCCCCGAGTTTTAGGCAGGGAAGGCGCTGAAGCTTTCTTT; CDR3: CASSPRVLGREGAEAFF
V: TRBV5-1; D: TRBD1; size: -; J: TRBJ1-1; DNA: TGCGCCAGCAGCTCCCGTACAGGGGGGGGAACTGAAGCTTTCTTT; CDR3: CASSSRTGGGTEAFF
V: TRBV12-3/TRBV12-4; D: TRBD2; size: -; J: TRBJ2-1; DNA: TGTGCCAGCGGCACTAGCGGGGCAAATGAGCAGTTCTTC; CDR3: CASGTSGANEQFF
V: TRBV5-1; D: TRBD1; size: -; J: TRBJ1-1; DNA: TGCGCCAGCAGCTTGCCTGCAGGGGGCGCGCGGATGAACACTGAAGCTTTCTTT; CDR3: CASSLPAGGARMNTEAFF
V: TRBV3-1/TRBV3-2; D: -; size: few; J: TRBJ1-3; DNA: TGTGCCAGCAGCCAAGATGGGAGGGGCTCTGGAAACACCATATATTTT; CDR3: CASSQDGRGSGNTIYF
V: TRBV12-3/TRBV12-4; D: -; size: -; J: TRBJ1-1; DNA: TGTGCCAGCAGTTTAGCGGGAGGGACTGAAGCTTTCTTT; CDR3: CASSLAGGTEAFF
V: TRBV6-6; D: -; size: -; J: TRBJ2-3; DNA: TGTGCCACCGCAACCCCAGGGACGGATACGCAGTATTTT; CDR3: CATATPGTDTQYF
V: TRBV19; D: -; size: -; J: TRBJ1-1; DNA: TGTGCCAGTAGTCACAGGGAGGAGAACACTGAAGCTTTCTTT; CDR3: CASSHREENTEAFF
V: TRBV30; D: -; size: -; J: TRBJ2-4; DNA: TGTGCCTGCTCGGGGGGCACCAAAAACATTCAGTACTTC; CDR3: CACSGGTKNIQYF
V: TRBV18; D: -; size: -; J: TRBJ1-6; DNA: TGTGCCAGCTCACCCGACAGGTTCCCCCTCCACTTT; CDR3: CASSPDRFPLHF
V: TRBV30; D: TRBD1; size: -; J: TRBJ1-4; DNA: TGTGCCTGGGCCTTCCGGGACAGTCCTAAACTGTTTTTT; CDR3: CAWAFRDSPKLFF
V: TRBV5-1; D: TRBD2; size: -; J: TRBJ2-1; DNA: TGCGCCAGCAGCTTACTCCCTACCACTAGCGGGTCGAGCTCCTACAATGAGCAGTTCTTC; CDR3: CASSLLPTTSGSSSYNEQFF
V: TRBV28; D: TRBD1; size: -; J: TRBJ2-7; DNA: TGTGCCAGCAGTTTATGGGGACAGGGTAACCACGAGCAGTACTTC; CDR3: CASSLWGQGNHEQYF
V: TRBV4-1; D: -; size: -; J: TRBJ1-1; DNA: TGCGCCAGCAGCCAAGTAGGGGCCAGCGTCACTGAAGCTTTCTTT; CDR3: CASSQVGASVTEAFF
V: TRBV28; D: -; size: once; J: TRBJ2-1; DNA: TGTGCCAGCAGCCCCCTGCGGAGCTCCTACAATGAGCAGTTCTTC; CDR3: CASSPLRSSYNEQFF
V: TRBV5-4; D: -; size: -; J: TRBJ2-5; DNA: TGTGCCAGCAGCTTGGTGGAGCAGGAGACCCAGTACTTC; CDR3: CASSLVEQETQYF
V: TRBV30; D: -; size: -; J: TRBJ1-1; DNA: TGTGCCTGGAGTGTATCCAGGTCGAACACTGAAGCTTTCTTT; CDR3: CAWSVSRSNTEAFF
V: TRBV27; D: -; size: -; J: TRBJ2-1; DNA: TGTGCCAGCAAACAGGGAGGCAATGAGCAGTTCTTC; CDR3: CASKQGGNEQFF
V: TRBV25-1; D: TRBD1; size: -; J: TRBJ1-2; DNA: TGTGCCAGCAGAGGCGACAGGGGGGATGGCTACACCTTC; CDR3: CASRGDRGDGYTF
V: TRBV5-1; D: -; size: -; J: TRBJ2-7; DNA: TGCGCCAGCAGCTTGGAGTGGGACTACGAGCAGTACTTC; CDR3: CASSLEWDYEQYF
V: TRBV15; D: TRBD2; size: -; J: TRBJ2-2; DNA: TGTGCCACCAGCAGGACTAGCGGGGGGACCACTAACACCGGGGAGCTGTTTTTT; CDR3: CATSRTSGGTTNTGELFF
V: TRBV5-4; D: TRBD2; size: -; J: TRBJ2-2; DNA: TGTGCCAGCAGCTTGGGGGGACTAGCGGGAGAGACCGGGGAGCTGTTTTTT; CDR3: CASSLGGLAGETGELFF
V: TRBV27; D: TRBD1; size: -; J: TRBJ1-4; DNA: TGTGCCAGCAGTTCCCACCCGGGACAGGTTGAAGAACTGTTTTTT; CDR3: CASSSHPGQVEELFF
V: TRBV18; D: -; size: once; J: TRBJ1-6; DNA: TGTGCCAGCGCCCAGCGGGACATCAATTCACCCCTCCACTTT; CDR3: CASAQRDINSPLHF
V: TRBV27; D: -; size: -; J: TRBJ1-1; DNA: TGTGCCAGCAGTTTAGCTGGGTTGAACACTGAAGCTTTCTTT; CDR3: CASSLAGLNTEAFF
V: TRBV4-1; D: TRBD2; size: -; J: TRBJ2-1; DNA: TGCGCCAGCAGCCCCATAGGGGGGCTAGCGGGAGAAGGCGAGCAGTTCTTC; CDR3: CASSPIGGLAGEGEQFF
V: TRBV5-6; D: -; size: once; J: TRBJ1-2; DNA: TGTGCCAGCAGCCCCGGACGGGGCGACTATGGCTACACCTTC; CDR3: CASSPGRGDYGYTF
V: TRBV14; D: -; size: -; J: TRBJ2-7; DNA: TGTGCCAGCAGCCTGGGGTTCTCCTACGAGCAGTACTTC; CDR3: CASSLGFSYEQYF
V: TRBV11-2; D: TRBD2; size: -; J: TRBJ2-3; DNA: TGTGCCAGCAGCTCAGGACTAGCGGGGAGCACAGATACGCAGTATTTT; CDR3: CASSSGLAGSTDTQYF
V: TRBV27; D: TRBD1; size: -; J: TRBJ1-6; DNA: TGTGCCAGCAGACGACTTGGGACAGTATATAATTCACCCCTCCACTTT; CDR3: CASRRLGTVYNSPLHF
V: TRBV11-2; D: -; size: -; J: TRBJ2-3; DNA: TGTGCCAGCAGCCACCTAGGGACTTCTAGCACAGATACGCAGTATTTT; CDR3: CASSHLGTSSTDTQYF
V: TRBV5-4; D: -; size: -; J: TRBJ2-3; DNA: TGTGCCAGCAGCTCACGGACCCAACACACAGATACGCAGTATTTT; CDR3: CASSSRTQHTDTQYF
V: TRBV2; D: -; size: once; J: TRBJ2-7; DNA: TGTGCCAGCAGTGGGGGGCAGGGCCATACGGAGGAGCAGTACTTC; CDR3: CASSGGQGHTEEQYF
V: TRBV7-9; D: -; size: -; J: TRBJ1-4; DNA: TGTGCCAGCAGCTCTGTCCGGGGTAATGAAAAACTGTTTTTT; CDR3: CASSSVRGNEKLFF
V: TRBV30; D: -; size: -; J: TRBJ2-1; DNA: TGTGCCTGGAGGGGGTCACTAGCAGGCTCCTACAATGAGCAGTTCTTC; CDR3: CAWRGSLAGSYNEQFF
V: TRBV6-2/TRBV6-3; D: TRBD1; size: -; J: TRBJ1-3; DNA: TGTGCCAGCAGACCTCCGGGACAGGGGAGGAACACCATATATTTT; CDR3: CASRPPGQGRNTIYF
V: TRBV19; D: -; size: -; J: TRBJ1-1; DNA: TGTGCCAGTAGTCCTCCAGGGCTGGGCCACACTGAAGCTTTCTTT; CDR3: CASSPPGLGHTEAFF
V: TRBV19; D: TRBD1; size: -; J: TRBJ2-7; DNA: TGTGCCAGTAGCGCGGTGGGACAGGGGGCCTGGCAGTACTTC; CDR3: CASSAVGQGAWQYF
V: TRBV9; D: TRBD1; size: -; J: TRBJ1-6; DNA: TGTGCCAGCAGCGCGGGACAGGGCGCACCCCTCCACTTT; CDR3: CASSAGQGAPLHF
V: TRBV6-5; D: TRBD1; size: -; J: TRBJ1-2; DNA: TGTGCCAGCAATTCGGGACAGAGCTATGGCTACACCTTC; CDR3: CASNSGQSYGYTF
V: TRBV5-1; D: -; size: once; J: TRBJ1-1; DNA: TGCGCCAGCAGCTCGACAGCTAACACTGAAGCTTTCTTT; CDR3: CASSSTANTEAFF
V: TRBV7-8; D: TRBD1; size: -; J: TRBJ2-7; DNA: TGTGCCAGCAGCTTAAGGACAGGGCTTTTTTACGAGCAGTACTTC; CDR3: CASSLRTGLFYEQYF
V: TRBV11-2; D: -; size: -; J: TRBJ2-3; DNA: TGTGCCAGCAGCCCTACGACAGATACGCAGTATTTT; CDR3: CASSPTTDTQYF
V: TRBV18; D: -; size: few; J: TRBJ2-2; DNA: TGTGCCAGCTCACCAAGGGCAGGGGACACCGGGGAGCTGTTTTTT; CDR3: CASSPRAGDTGELFF
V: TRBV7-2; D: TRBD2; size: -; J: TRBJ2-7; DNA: TGTGCCAGCAGCTTAGCTACTAGCGGGGCCTACGAGCAGTACTTC; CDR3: CASSLATSGAYEQYF
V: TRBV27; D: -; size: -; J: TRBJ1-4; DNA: TGTGCCAGCAGCCAGGACAGCCTCAGGGAAAAACTGTTTTTT; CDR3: CASSQDSLREKLFF
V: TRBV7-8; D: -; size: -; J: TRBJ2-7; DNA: TGTGCCAGCAGCTTAGTGGGATACGAGCAGTACTTC; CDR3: CASSLVGYEQYF
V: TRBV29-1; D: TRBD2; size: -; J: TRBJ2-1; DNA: TGCAGCGCCTCATGGACTAGCGGGAAGAATGAGCAGTTCTTC; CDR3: CSASWTSGKNEQFF
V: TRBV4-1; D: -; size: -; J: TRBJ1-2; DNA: TGCGCCAGCAGCCAAACAGGGTCCTATGGCTACACCTTC; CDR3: CASSQTGSYGYTF
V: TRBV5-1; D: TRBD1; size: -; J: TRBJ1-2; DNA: TGCGCCAGCAGCTTGGGGACAGGGGGCGGTGATGGCTACACCTTC; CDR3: CASSLGTGGGDGYTF
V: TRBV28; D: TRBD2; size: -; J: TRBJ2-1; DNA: TGTGCCAGCAGTTTTGGACTAGCGATTTATGAGCAGTTCTTC; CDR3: CASSFGLAIYEQFF